The clone carrying this TCR beta chain was seen a single time. Its antigen is as yet unknown. The data derive from a study of shared clonotypes between healthy human individuals. Looking at the study overall: Each donor's CD8 memory used one plate, CD8 naive two, each CD4 subset three.

Terminally differentiated effector memory CD45RA+ cells were excluded from the naive CD8 cells, which were CD45RO-negative and positively selected for CCR7. None of the donors, who were healthy HIV-negative adults, had recently had acute infections or vaccinations. Overall study results and limits: As a rule, naive subsets had a larger estimated richness than memory subsets. Exclusively blood specimens were collected; tissue repertoires likely differ.

Trimming removed 2 bases at V and 5 bases at J, with 14 bases between. In germline, CDR1 is LNHDA, CDR2 SQIVND (reference sequence). The CDR3 is 15 amino acids. The table came from immunoSEQ multiplex PCR; TCRdb's copy has only in-frame clones and leaves some out. Here the sample spans over 2,000,000 clones, 90% to 95% being singletons. Sample: naive CD8+ T cells from PBMCs. The receptor was derived from a man younger than 30 in good health. Some clones in this sample may be carry-over from other donors' samples. The genes are TRBV19 and TRBJ2-3; D not resolved. This chain's CDR3 is CASSIRQRWGDTQYF. CDR3 nucleotide sequence: TGTGCCAGTAGTATACGCCAGAGGTGGGGAGATACGCAGTATTTT.